This TCR beta chain was sequenced during a study of Tregs in tolerant kidney transplant recipients. Study conclusions and caveats: Validation in larger populations is needed because few patients were studied.

The table came from immunoSEQ multiplex PCR; TCRdb's copy has only in-frame clones and leaves some out. The repertoire holds hundreds of thousands of clones, with approximately 84% as singletons. As regards this clone: Antigen specificity is unknown.

Unstimulated regulatory T cells (CD4+CD25+CD127-), CD4+CD25- non-regulatory cells, CD4 and CD8 cells were FACS-sorted from thawed PBMCs. The V gene end was trimmed by 2 bases and the J gene end by 1 base; junction bases not matched to a gene: 6. This CDR3 region has 16 residues. Germline CDR1 SGHNT, CDR2 YYREEE (reference sequence). This TCR was sampled from a human donor in good health. This sequence joins TRBV5-4 and TRBJ2-5; TRBD1 matches 9 bases. Sequencing was done on a sample of CD4+ T cells from blood. Here the CDR3 reads CASSFRDREPQETQYF. CDR3 DNA: TGTGCCAGCAGCTTCCGGGACAGGGAACCCCAAGAGACCCAGTACTTC.